This T cell receptor beta chain was identified during a study of blood T cell repertoires in COVID-19. Looking at the study overall: PBMCs, B-cell-depleted T cells, or T cells provided the cDNA or gDNA that made up the material.

Some clones are missing from TCRdb's copy, which holds only in-frame ones; the method was immunoSEQ multiplex PCR. The table includes roughly 100,000 clones, around 76% detected once. The origin of this receptor is a man aged 80 or over with acute or convalescent COVID-19. What was sequenced was peripheral blood.

The CDR3 nucleotides read TGTGCCAGCAGCTTGGAATTAGGAGAATATGGCTACACCTTC. Its translation: CASSLELGEYGYTF. The V and J genes are TRBV5-4 and TRBJ1-2, with D uncertain. The CDR3 contains 14 residues. Deletions cut 0 bases from V and 5 bases from J, with 11 bases between. Germline loops: CDR1 SGHNT, CDR2 YYREEE (reference sequence). Based on the CDR3 plus reference TRBV5-4 and TRBJ1-2, the full variable domain is ETGVTQSPTHLIKTRGQQVTLRCSSQSGHNTVSWYQQALGQGPQFIFQYYREEENGRGNFPPRFSGLQFPNYSSELNVNALELDDSALYLCASSLELGEYGYTFGSGTRLTVV.